This T cell receptor beta chain was identified during a study of lymphopenia after photon versus proton radiotherapy. Produced via immunoSEQ multiplex PCR; TCRdb's table is partial and in-frame only. The sample shows 20,000 to 25,000 clones, about 93% of them seen only once. Study-level results: Larger post-nadir TCR diversity loss correlated inversely with survival in deceased patients. Proton therapy kept repertoires fairly stable, unlike photons, which gained effector/memory cells. Oligoclonal CD8+ Temra expansion after nadir drove photon patients' diversity drop. Survival link was tested only in deceased patients; proton benefit remains a possibility.

Points on this clone: The antigen is not known.

CDR1 SQVTM and CDR2 ANQGSEA come from the germline V gene. The length of the CDR3 is 13 residues. Trimming cost V 4 bases and J 5 bases, with 12 bases left between them. The source was peripheral blood, collected from a patient treated with proton-based radiotherapy. The V and J genes are TRBV29-1 and TRBJ1-5; D is undetermined. The source is a woman in her 70s with pancreatic cancer. Some clones in this sample may be carry-over from other donors' samples. Here the CDR3 reads CSVGRGRDQPQHF. CDR3 bases: TGCAGCGTTGGAAGAGGGAGGGATCAGCCCCAGCATTTT.